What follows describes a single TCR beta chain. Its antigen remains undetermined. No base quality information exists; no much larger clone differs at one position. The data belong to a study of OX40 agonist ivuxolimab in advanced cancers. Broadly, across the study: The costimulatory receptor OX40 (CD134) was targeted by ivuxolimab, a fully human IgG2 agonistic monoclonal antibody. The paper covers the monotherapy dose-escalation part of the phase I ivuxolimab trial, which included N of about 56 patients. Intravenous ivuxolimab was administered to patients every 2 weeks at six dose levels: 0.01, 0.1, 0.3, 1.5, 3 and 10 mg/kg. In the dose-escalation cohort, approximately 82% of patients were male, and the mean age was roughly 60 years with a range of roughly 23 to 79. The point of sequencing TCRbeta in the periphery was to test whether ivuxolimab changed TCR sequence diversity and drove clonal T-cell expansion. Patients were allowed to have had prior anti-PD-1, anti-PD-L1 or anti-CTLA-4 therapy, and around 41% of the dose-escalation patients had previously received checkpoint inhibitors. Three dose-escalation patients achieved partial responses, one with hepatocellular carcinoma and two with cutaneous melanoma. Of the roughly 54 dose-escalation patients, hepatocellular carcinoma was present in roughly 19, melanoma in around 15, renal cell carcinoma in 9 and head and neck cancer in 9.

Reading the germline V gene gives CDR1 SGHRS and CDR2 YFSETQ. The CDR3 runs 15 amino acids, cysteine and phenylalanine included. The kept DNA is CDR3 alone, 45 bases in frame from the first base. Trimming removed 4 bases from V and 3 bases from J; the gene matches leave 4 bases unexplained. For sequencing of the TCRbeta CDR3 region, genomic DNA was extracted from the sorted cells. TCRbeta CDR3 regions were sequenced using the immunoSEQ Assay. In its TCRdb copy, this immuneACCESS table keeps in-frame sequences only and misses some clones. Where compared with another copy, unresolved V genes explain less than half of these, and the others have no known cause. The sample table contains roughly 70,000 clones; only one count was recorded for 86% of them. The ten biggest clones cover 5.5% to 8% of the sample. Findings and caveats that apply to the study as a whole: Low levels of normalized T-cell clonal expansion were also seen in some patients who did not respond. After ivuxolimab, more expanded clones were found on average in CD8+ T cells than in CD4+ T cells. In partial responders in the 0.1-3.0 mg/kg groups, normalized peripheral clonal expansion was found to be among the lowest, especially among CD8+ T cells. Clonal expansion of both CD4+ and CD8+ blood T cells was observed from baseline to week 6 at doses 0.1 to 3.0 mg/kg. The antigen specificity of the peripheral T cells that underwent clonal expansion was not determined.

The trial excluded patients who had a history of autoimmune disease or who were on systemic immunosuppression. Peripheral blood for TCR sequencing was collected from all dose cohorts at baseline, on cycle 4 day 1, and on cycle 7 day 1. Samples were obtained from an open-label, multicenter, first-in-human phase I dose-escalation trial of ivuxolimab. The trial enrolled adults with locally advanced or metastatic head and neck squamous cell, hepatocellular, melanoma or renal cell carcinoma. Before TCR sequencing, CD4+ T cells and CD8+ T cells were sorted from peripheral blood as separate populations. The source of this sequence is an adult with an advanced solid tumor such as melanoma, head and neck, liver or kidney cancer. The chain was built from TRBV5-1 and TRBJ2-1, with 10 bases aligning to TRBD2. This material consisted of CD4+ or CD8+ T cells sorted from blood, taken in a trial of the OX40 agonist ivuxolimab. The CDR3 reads CASSPTSGNYNEQFF. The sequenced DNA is TGCGCCAGCAGCCCTACTAGCGGGAACTACAATGAGCAGTTCTTC.